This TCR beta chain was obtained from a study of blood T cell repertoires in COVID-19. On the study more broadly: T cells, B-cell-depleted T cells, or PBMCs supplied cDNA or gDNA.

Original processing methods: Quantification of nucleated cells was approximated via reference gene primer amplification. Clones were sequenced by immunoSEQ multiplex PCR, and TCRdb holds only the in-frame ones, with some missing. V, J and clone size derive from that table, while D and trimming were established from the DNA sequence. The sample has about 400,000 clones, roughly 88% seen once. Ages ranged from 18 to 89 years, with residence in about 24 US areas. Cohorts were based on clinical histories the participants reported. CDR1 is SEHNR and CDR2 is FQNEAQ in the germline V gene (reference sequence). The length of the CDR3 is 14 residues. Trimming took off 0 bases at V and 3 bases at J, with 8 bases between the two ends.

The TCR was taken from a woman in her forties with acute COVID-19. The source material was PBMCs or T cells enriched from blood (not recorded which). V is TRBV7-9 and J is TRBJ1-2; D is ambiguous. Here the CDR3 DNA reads TGTGCCAGCAGCTTAGCTACAGCTTACTATGGCTACACCTTC. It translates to CASSLATAYYGYTF.